The next 30 T cell receptor beta chains were all read from a single sample in a study of T-cell reconstitution after alpha-beta-depleted transplantation in children (dated by TCRdb to about 2016). Preparation of the library involved PCR. For sequencing, an Illumina HiSeq 2500 was employed. Molecular barcoding was employed in the preparation of TCR libraries, with unique molecular identifiers being used to normalize TCRbeta repertoire quantification. TCRdb ran its own pipeline on the public reads, namely fastp trimming at Q25 and MiXCR clone calling, and kept in-frame beta chains. Each entry merges the rows of one CDR3 protein and shows their most common DNA and genes. The sample data list hundreds of thousands of distinct CDR3 sequences, and 15% to 20% of these were observed just once. Just over 40% of the sample comes from the top ten. Taken with the paper, the label for treatment or condition translates to: allogeneic hematopoietic cell transplantation with graft depleted of TCRalphabeta T cells and CD19 B cells.

Sequenced here: PBMCs, mostly from graft donor cells, sampled 360 days after TCRalphabeta/CD19-depleted stem cell transplant. These receptors all stem from a male patient between 2 and 10 years old who had a stem cell transplant for acute lymphoblastic leukemia, so the T cells may come from the graft donor.

Ten or more counts support this clonotype. This chain connects TRBV5-1 to TRBJ2-3, with 9 bases fitting TRBD1. V dropped 4 bases and J dropped 2; count of bases not matched to a gene: 8. CDR1 and CDR2 from the germline V gene are SGHRS and YFSETQ. The CDR3 consists of 16 residues. The CDR3, as DNA: TGCGCCAGCAGCGTCGGACAGGGGTGGATCACAGATACGCAGTATTTT. Its translation is CASSVGQGWITDTQYF.

The sample holds a few counts of this clonotype. The chain uses TRBV2 and TRBJ1-1; possibly TRBD1 for D (5 bases). This CDR3 region has 11 residues. The V end was cut by 7 bases, the J end by 7 bases, with 10 bases between. In germline, CDR1 is SNHLY, CDR2 FYNNEI. As DNA, the CDR3 is TGTGCCAGCAATGGGGGGGTTGAAGCTTTCTTT. It encodes CASNGGVEAFF. The full variable domain, in which reference TRBV2 and TRBJ1-1 provide the parts outside the CDR3, is EPEVTQTPSHQVTQMGQEVILRCVPISNHLYFYWYRQILGQKVEFLVSFYNNEISEKSEIFDDQFSVERPDGSNFTLKIRSTKLEDSAMYFCASNGGVEAFFGQGTRLTVV.

V is TRBV7-6 and J is TRBJ1-1; D is unresolved. V was shortened by 2 bases and J by 1 base, with 14 bases between the two germline ends. CDR3 length: 16 amino acids. Germline lookup yields CDR1 SGHVS and CDR2 FNYEAQ. The CDR3 is CASSLMNSKTNTEAFF. The CDR3, as DNA: TGTGCCAGCAGCTTAATGAACAGTAAAACGAACACTGAAGCTTTCTTT.

This clonotype was observed a few times. J is TRBJ1-2 and V is TRBV7-2; D call uncertain. This CDR3 has 11 amino acids. Germline V CDR1 and CDR2: SGHTA, FQGNSA. V lost 5 bases to trimming and J lost 12 bases, with 13 bases between them. CDR3 protein: CASSLDRVNTF. The CDR3 DNA sequence: TGTGCCAGCAGCCTCGACCGGGTCAACACCTTC.

The chain joins TRBV12-3 or TRBV12-4 to TRBJ2-7, with 8 bases identical to TRBD2. Germline trimming cut 5 bases from V and 7 bases from J; bases unmatched to any gene: 13. The CDR3 covers 15 residues. CDR3 coding DNA: TGTGCCAGCAGTCCCGTTGGTAGCGGGATGGGTGAGCAGTACTTC. Translating gives CASSPVGSGMGEQYF.

This clonotype has a handful of counts. This chain links TRBV25-1 with TRBJ2-7; D gene uncertain. V dropped 3 bases and J dropped 4 bases, with 13 bases sitting between them. Germline CDR1 MGHDK, CDR2 SYGVNS. This CDR3 is 14 amino acids long. CDR3 bases: TGTGCCAGCAGTGATCTGGGGTCGATGTACGAGCAGTACTTC. This gives the protein CASSDLGSMYEQYF.

The gene calls are TRBV6-2 or TRBV6-3 and TRBJ2-3; D is ambiguous. This CDR3 contains 16 residues. Germline-derived CDR1 and CDR2 are MNHEY and SVGEGT. Trimming removed 1 base at V and 6 bases at J, with 17 bases between. The CDR3 spells CASSYFSRPNLDTQYF. DNA for the CDR3: TGTGCCAGCAGTTACTTCTCTCGCCCTAATTTGGATACGCAGTATTTT.

This clonotype showed up many times. The chain couples TRBV15 to TRBJ2-4, with 8 bases identical to TRBD1. Germline V CDR1 and CDR2: LNHNV, YYDKDF (reference sequence). The CDR3 extends over 14 amino acids. The J segment lost 1 base and the V segment lost 11 bases, leaving 7 bases of the junction unmatched. CDR3 nucleotides: TGTGCCCCGCTGAGGACAGGGGCCAAAAACATTCAGTACTTC. Translated, it gives CAPLRTGAKNIQYF. Full variable domain (outside the CDR3, taken from reference TRBV15 and TRBJ2-4): DAMVIQNPRYQVTQFGKPVTLSCSQTLNHNVMYWYQQKSSQAPKLLFHYYDKDFNNEADTPDNFQSRRPNTSFCFLDIRSPGLGDTAMYLCAPLRTGAKNIQYFGAGTRLSVL.

CDR3 region: CASTLRGGPTSPLHF. CDR3 nucleotides: TGTGCCAGCACCCTTAGGGGGGGCCCGACATCACCCCTCCACTTT. The rearrangement links TRBV12-3 or TRBV12-4 to TRBJ1-6, with TRBD1 as a possible D gene (6 bases). Between the trimmed V and J ends, which lost 7 bases and 10 bases, there was a span of 20 bases. The CDR3 contains 15 residues.

The genes are TRBV4-3 and TRBJ2-2; 7 bases fit TRBD2. The CDR3 is made up of 18 amino acids. V gave up 1 base and J gave up 0 bases; unmatched junction bases: 8. The germline gives CDR1 LGHNA, CDR2 YSLEER. CDR3 amino acids: CASSQGRTTSTNTGELFF. The CDR3 nucleotides read TGCGCCAGCAGCCAAGGAAGGACGACTAGCACGAACACCGGGGAGCTGTTTTTT.

This clonotype was seen more than once but under ten times. The chain employs TRBV10-3 and TRBJ2-2; 12 nucleotides match TRBD2. The V segment lost 6 bases and the J segment 0 bases; nucleotides outside the gene matches: 2. The CDR3 runs 16 residues. CDR1 ENHRY and CDR2 SYGVKD come from the germline V gene. CDR3 nucleotide sequence: TGTGCCATCAGGCGGACTAGCGGGACGAACACCGGGGAGCTGTTTTTT. This translates into CAIRRTSGTNTGELFF.

The chain has TRBV28 and TRBJ2-1; D gene unclear. Trimming took off 7 bases at V and 6 bases at J, with 7 bases between the two ends. The germline V gene has CDR1 MDHEN and CDR2 SYDVKM. CDR3 length equals 11 residues. The CDR3 DNA reads TGTGCCAGCATTTTCGGCAATGAGCAGTTCTTC. Translating gives CASIFGNEQFF.

There are a few counts of this clonotype. The gene calls are TRBV5-1 and TRBJ2-7, with D tentatively TRBD1 (6 bases). The CDR3 is 16 residues long. The germline V gene encodes CDR1 SGHRS and CDR2 YFSETQ. The V gene lost 0 bases and the J gene lost 2 bases, with 15 bases spanning the gap. CDR3 coding DNA: TGCGCCAGCAGCTTGGAGGGGATGACAGGTACCTACGAGCAGTACTTC. Translating it yields CASSLEGMTGTYEQYF.

This clonotype was observed a single time. The CDR3 bases are TGCAGTGCTAGAGATCTGACTAGCCAAGAGACCCAGTACTTC. Translation: CSARDLTSQETQYF. The chain is built from TRBV20-1 and TRBJ2-5; perhaps TRBD2 as D (6 bases). Germline V gene lookup returns CDR1 DFQATT and CDR2 SNEGSKA (reference sequence). Trimming pared 0 bases from V and 1 base from J, leaving 9 bases between. CDR3 length: 14 residues.

The rearrangement joins TRBV28 to TRBJ2-3; D is possibly TRBD2 (6 bases). V lost 6 bases to trimming and J lost 11 bases, with 15 bases between them. The germline gives CDR1 MDHEN, CDR2 SYDVKM. This CDR3 region has 12 residues. The CDR3 DNA reads TGTGCCAGCAGAGGCCCACTAGCTAGGCAGTATTTT. Translated: CASRGPLARQYF.

This clonotype was picked up a small number of times. The chain couples TRBV4-3 to TRBJ2-1; 8 bases are shared with TRBD2. There are 17 residues in the CDR3. V dropped 1 base and J dropped 7; count of bases not matched to a gene: 12. From germline, CDR1 is LGHNA and CDR2 YSLEER. CDR3 bases: TGCGCCAGCAGCCAAGTAGGGCTAGCGGGCGGGATAAATGAGCAGTTCTTC. Amino acid sequence: CASSQVGLAGGINEQFF.

There are a few counts of this clonotype. The V and J genes are TRBV12-3 or TRBV12-4 and TRBJ2-1, with D perhaps being TRBD1 or TRBD2 (7 bases each). The CDR3 sequence is 15 residues long. V was shortened by 5 bases and J by 6 bases, with 17 bases between the two germline ends. The CDR3 DNA reads TGTGCCAGCAGTAGGGAGGGGGCCGGTTTCAATGAGCAGTTCTTC. This sequence encodes CASSREGAGFNEQFF.

V gene TRBV29-1 combines with J gene TRBJ2-7; 7 nucleotides line up with TRBD2. V gave up 4 bases and J gave up 3 bases; unmatched junction bases: 3. CDR3 length: 12 amino acids. Germline V gene lookup returns CDR1 SQVTM and CDR2 ANQGSEA. The CDR3 region has the DNA TGCAGCGTTGTCGGGGGGAACTACGAGCAGTACTTC. This translates into CSVVGGNYEQYF.

V gene TRBV12-3 or TRBV12-4 combines with J gene TRBJ2-7; maybe TRBD1 (6 bases). The CDR3 loop spans 14 amino acids. Trimming took off 6 bases at V and 4 bases at J, with 16 bases between the two ends. CDR3 residues: CASSQGHLLYEQYF. The CDR3 region has the DNA TGTGCCAGCAGCCAGGGACACTTATTATACGAGCAGTACTTC.

This clonotype has at least ten counts. The chain couples TRBV10-3 to TRBJ2-2; D not certain. With 0 bases removed from V and 1 base from J, the gap between germline ends came to 3 bases. This CDR3 is built from 14 residues. From germline, CDR1 is ENHRY and CDR2 SYGVKD. CDR3 protein: CAISESWNTGELFF. CDR3 coding DNA: TGTGCCATCAGTGAGTCCTGGAACACCGGGGAGCTGTTTTTT.

This clonotype has only one observation. J is TRBJ1-2 and V is TRBV30; 12 bases map to TRBD1. The ends lost 2 bases at V and 5 bases at J; junction bases unmatched: 12. Germline CDR1 GTSNPN, CDR2 SVGIG (reference sequence). The CDR3 is 17 amino acids. The CDR3 nucleotides are TGTGCCTGGAGTCGGGACAGGGGGCCACCGGCGGTTTATGGCTACACCTTC. This encodes CAWSRDRGPPAVYGYTF. The variable domain in full, completed from reference TRBV30 and TRBJ1-2, reads SQTIHQWPATLVQPVGSPLSLECTVEGTSNPNLYWYRQAAGRGLQLLFYSVGIGQISSEVPQNLSASRPQDRQFILSSKKLLLSDSGFYLCAWSRDRGPPAVYGYTFGSGTRLTVV.

The J gene is TRBJ1-5, the V gene TRBV20-1, with D hard to call. CDR3 size: 14 residues. The V and J ends lost 4 bases and 1 base respectively, with 11 bases between them. Per germline, CDR1 DFQATT and CDR2 SNEGSKA (reference sequence). CDR3 DNA: TGCAGTGCTATCCCAGGAAGAAGCAATCAGCCCCAGCATTTT. Protein product: CSAIPGRSNQPQHF.

The chain uses TRBV27 and TRBJ2-1, with TRBD1 as a possible D gene (5 bases). V was clipped by 7 bases and J by 8 bases, with 21 bases between them. This CDR3 contains 15 residues. Per germline, CDR1 MNHEY and CDR2 SMNVEV (reference sequence). Here the CDR3 reads CASTPGSRATDEQFF. The CDR3 DNA is TGTGCCAGCACCCCAGGGTCTCGCGCCACGGATGAGCAGTTCTTC.

This clonotype came up a few times. The chain uses TRBV29-1 and TRBJ2-6, with 11 positions matching TRBD1. With 3 bases clipped from V and 0 bases from J, the junction kept 4 bases outside the gene matches. The CDR3 length is 17 residues. CDR1 and CDR2 (germline): SQVTM, ANQGSEA. DNA of the CDR3: TGCAGCGTTGAGGGACAGGGGGTCTCCTCTGGGGCCAACGTCCTGACTTTC. This encodes CSVEGQGVSSGANVLTF.

This clonotype was seen many times. This chain joins TRBV12-3 or TRBV12-4 and TRBJ2-1; perhaps TRBD1 as D (6 bases). With 6 bases removed from V and 5 bases from J, the gap between germline ends came to 11 bases. This CDR3 has 13 residues. CDR3 amino acids: CASSRTGNNEQFF. The CDR3, as DNA: TGTGCCAGCAGCCGAACAGGGAACAATGAGCAGTTCTTC.

This clonotype was picked up a small number of times. J is TRBJ2-7 and V is TRBV28; 8 bases map to TRBD1. Trimming removed 2 bases from V and 7 bases from J; junction bases left unmatched: 7. Per the germline V gene, CDR1 is MDHEN and CDR2 is SYDVKM. The CDR3 extends over 14 amino acids. The DNA of the CDR3 is TGTGCCAGCAGTTTACCCGGACAGGGAAGGGAGCAGTACTTC. Translating it yields CASSLPGQGREQYF.

This chain connects TRBV5-1 to TRBJ1-2; D ambiguous. Per germline, CDR1 SGHRS and CDR2 YFSETQ. This CDR3 contains 15 residues. V lost 0 bases and J lost 2, with 11 bases in between. The chain's CDR3 is CASSLGPPGNYGYTF. Written as DNA, the CDR3 is TGCGCCAGCAGCTTGGGACCTCCCGGGAACTATGGCTACACCTTC.

V and J are TRBV4-1 and TRBJ1-4; D is undetermined. The CDR3 runs to 15 residues. V lost 7 bases and J 0 bases, leaving 12 bases between the germline ends. Germline-derived CDR1 and CDR2 are MGHRA and YSYEKL. The CDR3 reads CASTDRVATNEKLFF. The CDR3 region has the DNA TGCGCCAGCACGGACCGAGTTGCAACTAATGAAAAACTGTTTTTT.

This clonotype showed up many times. This rearrangement joins TRBV10-3 to TRBJ2-1; the D gene could be TRBD1 or TRBD2 (5 bases each). V lost 5 bases, J lost 8 bases, and 16 bases lay in between. Germline lookup yields CDR1 ENHRY and CDR2 SYGVKD. CDR3 length equals 14 residues. The CDR3, as DNA: TGTGCCATCAGTCTCCGGGACCCCGGGGATGAGCAGTTCTTC. It encodes CAISLRDPGDEQFF.

This chain connects TRBV29-1 to TRBJ2-5; D is perhaps TRBD2 (6 bases). The CDR3 consists of 13 residues. The V end was cut by 4 bases, the J end by 5 bases, with 14 bases between. Looked up from germline, CDR1 is SQVTM and CDR2 is ANQGSEA. The DNA of the CDR3 is TGCAGCGTTGGGGTGGGGGGTGGTGAGACCCAGTACTTC. Its protein product is CSVGVGGGETQYF.